This is a list of T cell receptor beta chains from one sample in a study of T cells in Graves' hyperthyroidism and ophthalmopathy. TCRdb redid the calling of the multiplex PCR reads with MiXCR, one entry per CDR3 protein. The repertoire holds 95,000 to 110,000 distinct CDR3 sequences, about a sixth seen once, with 40% to 50% in the top ten. Sequenced input: blood. These receptors all stem from a woman aged 45 to 65 with Graves' hyperthyroidism. The CDR3 runs from the conserved cysteine through the conserved F or W. Each record gives: V gene, J gene, CDR3 protein.

>TRBV3-1|TRBJ2-3
CASSQDLGGTSMNTQYF
>TRBV20-1|TRBJ2-1
CSARSGRAYEQFF
>TRBV7-8|TRBJ2-7
CASSLMGQGITEQYF
>TRBV7-8|TRBJ2-1
CASSSTGARNEQFF
>TRBV20-1|TRBJ2-5
CSGRQGVQTQYF
>TRBV20-1|TRBJ2-6
CSAPNVGRQLSGANVLTF
>TRBV29-1|TRBJ2-3
CSVEVAPGLGKTTDTQYF
>TRBV28|TRBJ1-5
CASSLYGGSNQPQHF
>TRBV19|TRBJ2-1
CASSPRVAGSANEQFF
>TRBV18|TRBJ1-3
CASSPAASSGNTIYF
>TRBV2|TRBJ1-1
CASRETGLNTEAFF
>TRBV2|TRBJ2-2
CASSDSLADASGELFF
>TRBV20-1|TRBJ1-2
CSARDPPSPRGYTF
>TRBV11-2|TRBJ2-1
CASSFTSGDNEQFF